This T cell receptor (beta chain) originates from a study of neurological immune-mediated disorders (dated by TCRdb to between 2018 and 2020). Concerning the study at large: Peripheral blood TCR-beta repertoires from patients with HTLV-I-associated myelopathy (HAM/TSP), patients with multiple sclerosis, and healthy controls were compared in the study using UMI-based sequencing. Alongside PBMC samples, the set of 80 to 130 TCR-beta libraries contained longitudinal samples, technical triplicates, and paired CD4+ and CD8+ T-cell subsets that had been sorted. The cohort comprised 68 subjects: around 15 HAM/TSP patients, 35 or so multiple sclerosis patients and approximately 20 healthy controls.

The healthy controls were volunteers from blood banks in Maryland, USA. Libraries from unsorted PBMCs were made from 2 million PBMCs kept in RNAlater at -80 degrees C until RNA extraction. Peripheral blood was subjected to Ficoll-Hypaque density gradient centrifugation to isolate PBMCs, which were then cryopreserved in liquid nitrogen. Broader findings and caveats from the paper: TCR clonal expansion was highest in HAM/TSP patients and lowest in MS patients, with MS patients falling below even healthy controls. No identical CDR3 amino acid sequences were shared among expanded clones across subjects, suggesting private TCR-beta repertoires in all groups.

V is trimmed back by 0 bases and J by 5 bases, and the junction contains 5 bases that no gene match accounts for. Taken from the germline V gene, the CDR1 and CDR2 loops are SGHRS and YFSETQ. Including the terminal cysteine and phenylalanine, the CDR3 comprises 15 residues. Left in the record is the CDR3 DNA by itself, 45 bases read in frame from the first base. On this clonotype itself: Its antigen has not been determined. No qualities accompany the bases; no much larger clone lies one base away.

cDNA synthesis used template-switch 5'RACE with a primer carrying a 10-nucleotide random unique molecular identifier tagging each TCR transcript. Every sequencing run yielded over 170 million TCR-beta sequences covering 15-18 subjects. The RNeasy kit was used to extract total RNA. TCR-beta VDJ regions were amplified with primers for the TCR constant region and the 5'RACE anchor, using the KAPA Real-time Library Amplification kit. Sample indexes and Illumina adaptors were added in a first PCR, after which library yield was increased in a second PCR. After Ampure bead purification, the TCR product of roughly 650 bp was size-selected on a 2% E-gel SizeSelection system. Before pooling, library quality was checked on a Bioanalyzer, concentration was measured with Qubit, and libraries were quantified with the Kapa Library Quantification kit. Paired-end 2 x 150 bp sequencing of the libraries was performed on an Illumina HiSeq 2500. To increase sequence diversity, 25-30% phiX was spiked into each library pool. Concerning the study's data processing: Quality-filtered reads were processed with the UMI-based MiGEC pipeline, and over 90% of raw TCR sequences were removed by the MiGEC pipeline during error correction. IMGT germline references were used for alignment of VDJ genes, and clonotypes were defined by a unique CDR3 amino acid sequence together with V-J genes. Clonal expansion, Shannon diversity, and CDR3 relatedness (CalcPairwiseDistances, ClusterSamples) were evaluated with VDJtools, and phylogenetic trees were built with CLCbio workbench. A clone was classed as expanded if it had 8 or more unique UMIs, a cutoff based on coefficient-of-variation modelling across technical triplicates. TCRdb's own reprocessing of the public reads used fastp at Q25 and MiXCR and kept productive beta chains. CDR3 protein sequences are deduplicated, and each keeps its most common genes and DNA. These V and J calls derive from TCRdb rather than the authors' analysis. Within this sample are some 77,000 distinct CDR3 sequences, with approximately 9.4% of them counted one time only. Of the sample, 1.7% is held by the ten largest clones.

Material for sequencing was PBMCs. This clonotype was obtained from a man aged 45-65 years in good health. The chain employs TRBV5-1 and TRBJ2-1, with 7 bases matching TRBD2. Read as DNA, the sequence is TGCGCCAGCAGCTTGGAAAAGGGACTAAACAATGAGCAGTTCTTC. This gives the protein CASSLEKGLNNEQFF.